This T cell receptor beta chain was obtained from a study of blood T cell repertoires in COVID-19. This clone was seen ten or more times. Measured with immunoSEQ multiplex PCR; TCRdb has only the in-frame clones, and not every one. The table shows roughly 220,000 clones, with roughly 84% occurring only once. The V gene's germline CDR1 is MGHDK and CDR2 SYGVNS. The CDR3 totals 16 residues. The junction had 8 bases not matched to a gene; V was cut back by 6 bases and J by 1 base. V gene TRBV25-1 combines with J gene TRBJ2-3; 9 bases align to TRBD2. The TCR sequence derives from a woman aged 40 to 50 who had recovered from COVID-19. The specimen was PBMCs or T cells enriched from blood (not recorded which). The CDR3 reads CASSRAGGGGTDTQYF. CDR3 DNA sequence: TGTGCCAGCAGCCGAGCGGGAGGAGGTGGCACAGATACGCAGTATTTT. Looking up the rest from reference TRBV25-1 and TRBJ2-3 gives the full variable domain: EADIYQTPRYLVIGTGKKITLECSQTMGHDKMYWYQQDPGMELHLIHYSYGVNSTEKGDLSSESTVSRIRTEHFPLTLESARPSHTSQYLCASSRAGGGGTDTQYFGPGTRLTVL.